A single T cell receptor beta chain is shown here with its context. Its antigen is not identified. V gave up 1 base and J gave up 5 bases, with 14 bases separating them. Germline loops: CDR1 LNHNV, CDR2 YYDKDF (reference sequence). The CDR3 totals 15 residues. Reverse transcription used about 0.45 to 1 ug RNA and random hexamers. TCRdb itself ran the immunoSEQ multiplex PCR reads through MiXCR, one entry per CDR3 protein. The data hold approximately 200,000 distinct CDR3 sequences, with approximately 95% observed a single time. The data were obtained in a study of CD8 T cells in Susac syndrome. Whole-study results and caveats: Regarding the TCR sequencing and HLA analysis, the study admitted that a relatively small number of individuals were involved.

V is TRBV15 and J is TRBJ1-2; no definite D call. Sequencing input: CD4+ T cells from PBMCs. This receptor was taken from a human donor with multiple sclerosis. As DNA, the CDR3 is TGTGCCACCAGCAGAGTATTCCAATCTCCTTATGGCTACACCTTC. Protein product: CATSRVFQSPYGYTF.